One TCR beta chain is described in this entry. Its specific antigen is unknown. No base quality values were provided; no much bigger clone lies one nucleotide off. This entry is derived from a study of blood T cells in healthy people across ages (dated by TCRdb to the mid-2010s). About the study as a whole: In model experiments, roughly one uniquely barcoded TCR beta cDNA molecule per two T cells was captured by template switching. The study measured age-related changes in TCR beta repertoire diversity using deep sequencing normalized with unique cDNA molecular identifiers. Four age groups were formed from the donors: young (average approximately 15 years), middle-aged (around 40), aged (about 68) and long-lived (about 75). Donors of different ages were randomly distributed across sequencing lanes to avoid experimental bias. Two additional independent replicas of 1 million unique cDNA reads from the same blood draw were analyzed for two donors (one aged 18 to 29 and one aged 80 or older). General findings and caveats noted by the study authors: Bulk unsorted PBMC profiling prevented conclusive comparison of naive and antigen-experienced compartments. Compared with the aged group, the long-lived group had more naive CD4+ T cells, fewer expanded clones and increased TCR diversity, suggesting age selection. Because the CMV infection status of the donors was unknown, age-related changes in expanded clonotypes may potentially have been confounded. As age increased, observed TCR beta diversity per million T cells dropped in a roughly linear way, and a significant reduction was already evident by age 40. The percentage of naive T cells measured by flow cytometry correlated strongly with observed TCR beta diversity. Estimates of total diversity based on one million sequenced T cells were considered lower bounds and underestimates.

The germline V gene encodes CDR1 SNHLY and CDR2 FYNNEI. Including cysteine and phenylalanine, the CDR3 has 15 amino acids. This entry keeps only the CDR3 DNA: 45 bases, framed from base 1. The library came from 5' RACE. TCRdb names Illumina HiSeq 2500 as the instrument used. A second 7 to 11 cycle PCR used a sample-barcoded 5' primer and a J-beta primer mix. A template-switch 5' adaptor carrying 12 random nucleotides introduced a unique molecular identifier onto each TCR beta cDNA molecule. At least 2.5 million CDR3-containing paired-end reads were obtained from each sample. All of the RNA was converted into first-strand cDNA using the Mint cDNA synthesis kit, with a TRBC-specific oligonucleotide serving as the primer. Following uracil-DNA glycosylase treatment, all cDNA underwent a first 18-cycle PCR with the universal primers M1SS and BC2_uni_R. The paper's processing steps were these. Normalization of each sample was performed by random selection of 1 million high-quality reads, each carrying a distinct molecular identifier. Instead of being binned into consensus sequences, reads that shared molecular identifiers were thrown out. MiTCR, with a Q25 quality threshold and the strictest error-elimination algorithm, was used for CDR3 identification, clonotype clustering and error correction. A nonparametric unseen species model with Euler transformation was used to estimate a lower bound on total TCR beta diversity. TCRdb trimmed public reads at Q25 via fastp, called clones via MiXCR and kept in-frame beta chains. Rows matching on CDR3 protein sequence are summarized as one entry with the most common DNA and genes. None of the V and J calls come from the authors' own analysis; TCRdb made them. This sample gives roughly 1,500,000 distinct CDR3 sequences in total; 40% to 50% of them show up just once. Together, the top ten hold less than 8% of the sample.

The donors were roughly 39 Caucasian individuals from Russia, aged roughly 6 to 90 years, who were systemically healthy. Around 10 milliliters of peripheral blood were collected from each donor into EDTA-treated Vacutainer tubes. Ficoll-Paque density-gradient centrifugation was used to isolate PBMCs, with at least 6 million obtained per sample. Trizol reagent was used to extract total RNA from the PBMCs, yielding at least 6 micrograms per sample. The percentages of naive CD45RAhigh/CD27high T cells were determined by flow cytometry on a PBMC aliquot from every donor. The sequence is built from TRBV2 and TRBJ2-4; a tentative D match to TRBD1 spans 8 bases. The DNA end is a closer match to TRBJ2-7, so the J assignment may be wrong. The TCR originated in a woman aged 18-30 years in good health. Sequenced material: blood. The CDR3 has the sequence CASSGGGDRPYEQYF. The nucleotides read TGTGCCAGCAGTGGGGGAGGGGACAGGCCGTACGAGCAGTACTTC.